The clone carrying this T cell receptor beta chain was counted once. Generated by immunoSEQ multiplex PCR, the TCRdb table keeps only in-frame clones and is missing some. The sample carries fewer than 90,000 clones, 85% to 95% recorded once. Unmatched junction bases numbered 10, after V lost 5 bases and J lost 3 bases. CDR3 length: 15 residues. Looked up from germline, CDR1 is SGHTA and CDR2 is FQGNSA. This record comes from a study of control samples from healthy donors and cancer patients. This TCR was recovered from a woman aged 40-49 years in good health. This chain connects TRBV7-2 to TRBJ2-7, with 7 bases identical to TRBD2. The sample taken for sequencing was blood. The DNA of the CDR3 is TGTGCCAGCAGCCCCGGGAGCGGGGTAGTCTACGAGCAGTACTTC. This codes for CASSPGSGVVYEQYF.